This is a list of T cell receptor beta chains from one sample in a study of T cells in Graves' hyperthyroidism and ophthalmopathy. TCRdb processed the multiplex PCR reads anew with MiXCR; each CDR3 protein has one entry. The table lists under 350,000 distinct CDR3 sequences, about 20% of them singletons. Source material: blood. The receptors shown here come from a woman aged 45-59 years with Graves' hyperthyroidism. Both conserved end residues are part of each CDR3. The order of the fields is CDR3 DNA, CDR3 protein, clone size, D gene, J gene, V gene. A D gene is named only where the DNA matches it firmly. For some rows the clone size is stated as once, few or many, or as a class when expanded; others skip it.

cdr3_nt: TGTGCCAGCAGCGAGACAGGGGATACGCAGTATTTT
cdr3_aa: CASSETGDTQYF
clone_size: many
d_call: TRBD1
j_call: TRBJ2-3
v_call: TRBV2

cdr3_nt: TGTGCCAGCAACGTAGGGGGCGGACAGAACTATGGCTACACCTTC
cdr3_aa: CASNVGGGQNYGYTF
clone_size: many
d_call: TRBD1
j_call: TRBJ1-2
v_call: TRBV28

cdr3_nt: TGTGCCAGTTCGGACCCCACAATCTACAATGAGCAGTTCTTC
cdr3_aa: CASSDPTIYNEQFF
clone_size: many
d_call: NA
j_call: TRBJ2-1
v_call: TRBV12-3/TRBV12-4

cdr3_nt: TGCGCCAGCAGTGAGCGAGGGGACAAAACACGAGGAACCAACACTGAAGCTTTCTTT
cdr3_aa: CASSERGDKTRGTNTEAFF
clone_size: NA
d_call: NA
j_call: TRBJ1-1
v_call: TRBV10-2

cdr3_nt: TGTGCCAGTAGAAGGGACGGAATCTATGGCTACACCTTC
cdr3_aa: CASRRDGIYGYTF
clone_size: NA
d_call: NA
j_call: TRBJ1-2
v_call: TRBV19

cdr3_nt: TGTGCCAGCAGCCCCGGCCCCCGGTTCACTGAAGCTTTCTTT
cdr3_aa: CASSPGPRFTEAFF
clone_size: few
d_call: NA
j_call: TRBJ1-1
v_call: TRBV28

cdr3_nt: TGTGCCAGCAGTTACCCCGCGAGGAATGAGCAGTTCTTC
cdr3_aa: CASSYPARNEQFF
clone_size: few
d_call: NA
j_call: TRBJ2-1
v_call: TRBV6-6

cdr3_nt: TGTGCCAGCAGGAGGGACCAAGGAAGAGAGACCCAGTACTTC
cdr3_aa: CASRRDQGRETQYF
clone_size: many
d_call: NA
j_call: TRBJ2-5
v_call: TRBV28

cdr3_nt: TGTGCCAGCAGCCCCCTAAGGGGGCATGGCTACACCTTC
cdr3_aa: CASSPLRGHGYTF
clone_size: few
d_call: TRBD1
j_call: TRBJ1-2
v_call: TRBV7-8

cdr3_nt: TGTGCCAGCAGTACAGGGGGCCTCTATGGCTACACCTTC
cdr3_aa: CASSTGGLYGYTF
clone_size: few
d_call: TRBD1
j_call: TRBJ1-2
v_call: TRBV2

cdr3_nt: TGTGCCAGCAGTTTGTCCCGCGGGCTGGGCAATCAGCCCCAGCATTTT
cdr3_aa: CASSLSRGLGNQPQHF
clone_size: many
d_call: NA
j_call: TRBJ1-5
v_call: TRBV12-3/TRBV12-4

cdr3_nt: TGCGCCAGCACTTGGGGCAGTATTAATGAAAAACTGTTTTTT
cdr3_aa: CASTWGSINEKLFF
clone_size: few
d_call: NA
j_call: TRBJ1-4
v_call: TRBV5-1

cdr3_nt: TGTGCCATCAGTGACCAGCTGGTACGCTACGAGCAGTACTTC
cdr3_aa: CAISDQLVRYEQYF
clone_size: few
d_call: NA
j_call: TRBJ2-7
v_call: TRBV10-3

cdr3_nt: TGTGCCGCTAGGCGGGGGGGCAGGACCGGGGAGCTGTTTTTT
cdr3_aa: CAARRGGRTGELFF
clone_size: NA
d_call: TRBD2
j_call: TRBJ2-2
v_call: TRBV6-1

cdr3_nt: TGTGCCAGCAAGTTGGGGCAGGGAAATACGCAGTATTTT
cdr3_aa: CASKLGQGNTQYF
clone_size: NA
d_call: NA
j_call: TRBJ2-3
v_call: TRBV6-1

cdr3_nt: TGTGCCAGCAGCCGCATCACAGGGGGCTATGGCTACACCTTC
cdr3_aa: CASSRITGGYGYTF
clone_size: few
d_call: TRBD1
j_call: TRBJ1-2
v_call: TRBV3-1

cdr3_nt: TGTGCCAGCAGCAAGCACCCCGGGACTAGCGGCACAGATACGCAGTATTTT
cdr3_aa: CASSKHPGTSGTDTQYF
clone_size: NA
d_call: TRBD2
j_call: TRBJ2-3
v_call: TRBV7-6

cdr3_nt: TGTGCCAGCAGTTACGGGACTAGCGGGAGCAGGGAGCTGTTTTTT
cdr3_aa: CASSYGTSGSRELFF
clone_size: few
d_call: TRBD2
j_call: TRBJ2-2
v_call: TRBV6-5

cdr3_nt: TGTGCCAGCATCAAAGATGGGACTAGCGGGGGTGATCAGTTCTTC
cdr3_aa: CASIKDGTSGGDQFF
clone_size: NA
d_call: TRBD2
j_call: TRBJ2-1
v_call: TRBV7-9

cdr3_nt: TGTGCCAGCAGCCCGGGGGGAATTGAGACCCAGTACTTC
cdr3_aa: CASSPGGIETQYF
clone_size: NA
d_call: TRBD2
j_call: TRBJ2-5
v_call: TRBV9

cdr3_nt: TGTGCCAGCAGTTTACGACAGGACAATGAGCAGTTCTTC
cdr3_aa: CASSLRQDNEQFF
clone_size: many
d_call: NA
j_call: TRBJ2-1
v_call: TRBV27

cdr3_nt: TGCAGTGCTAGGCCCCTAGAAGCGGGAGTCACAGATACGCAGTATTTT
cdr3_aa: CSARPLEAGVTDTQYF
clone_size: many
d_call: TRBD2
j_call: TRBJ2-3
v_call: TRBV20-1

cdr3_nt: TGTGCCAGCAGCTCTCGGGCTAGGAACACTGAAGCTTTCTTT
cdr3_aa: CASSSRARNTEAFF
clone_size: NA
d_call: NA
j_call: TRBJ1-1
v_call: TRBV5-8

cdr3_nt: TGCGCCAGCAGCTTGGGTTGGAACAATGAGCAGTTCTTC
cdr3_aa: CASSLGWNNEQFF
clone_size: NA
d_call: NA
j_call: TRBJ2-1
v_call: TRBV5-1

cdr3_nt: TGTGCCAGCAGTTTTCTCTCTGGGTACTCCTATAATTCACCCCTCCACTTT
cdr3_aa: CASSFLSGYSYNSPLHF
clone_size: NA
d_call: NA
j_call: TRBJ1-6
v_call: TRBV27

cdr3_nt: TGTGCCAGCACCATGAACACTGAAGCTTTCTTT
cdr3_aa: CASTMNTEAFF
clone_size: few
d_call: NA
j_call: TRBJ1-1
v_call: TRBV6-5

cdr3_nt: TGTGCCAGCAGCCCTGGCGGCCCCAACTATGGCTACACCTTC
cdr3_aa: CASSPGGPNYGYTF
clone_size: many
d_call: NA
j_call: TRBJ1-2
v_call: TRBV12-3/TRBV12-4

cdr3_nt: TGCGCCAGCAGCTTGGCCGACTACACAGATACGCAGTATTTT
cdr3_aa: CASSLADYTDTQYF
clone_size: few
d_call: NA
j_call: TRBJ2-3
v_call: TRBV5-1

cdr3_nt: TGTGCCAGCAGTGAGGGGACCGGGGAGCTGTTTTTT
cdr3_aa: CASSEGTGELFF
clone_size: many
d_call: NA
j_call: TRBJ2-2
v_call: TRBV2

cdr3_nt: TGTGCCAGCAGCGCACAGGAGTCTAATGAAAAACTGTTTTTT
cdr3_aa: CASSAQESNEKLFF
clone_size: many
d_call: NA
j_call: TRBJ1-4
v_call: TRBV7-8

cdr3_nt: TGCGCCAGCAGTGTTAACGGAGATTCACCCCTCCACTTT
cdr3_aa: CASSVNGDSPLHF
clone_size: NA
d_call: NA
j_call: TRBJ1-6
v_call: TRBV10-1

cdr3_nt: TGTGCCAGCAGCTTAAGCGGGGGTGGCACCGGGGAGCTGTTTTTT
cdr3_aa: CASSLSGGGTGELFF
clone_size: few
d_call: TRBD2
j_call: TRBJ2-2
v_call: TRBV7-3

cdr3_nt: TGTGCCAGCTGCTTTAGCGGGGAGACCCAGTACTTC
cdr3_aa: CASCFSGETQYF
clone_size: NA
d_call: TRBD2
j_call: TRBJ2-5
v_call: TRBV6-1

cdr3_nt: TGCAGTGCTAGATTATCGGACAGGGGGCGGACTGAAGCTTTCTTT
cdr3_aa: CSARLSDRGRTEAFF
clone_size: few
d_call: TRBD1
j_call: TRBJ1-1
v_call: TRBV20-1

cdr3_nt: TGCAGTGCTAACCAGGGGTCAAACTACAATGAGCAGTTCTTC
cdr3_aa: CSANQGSNYNEQFF
clone_size: NA
d_call: NA
j_call: TRBJ2-1
v_call: TRBV20-1

cdr3_nt: TGCGCCAGCAGCTTAGGAGCCAGGGAGGACACCATATATTTT
cdr3_aa: CASSLGAREDTIYF
clone_size: NA
d_call: NA
j_call: TRBJ1-3
v_call: TRBV5-1

cdr3_nt: TGTGCCAGCTCACCACCGACGGATATGAACACTGAAGCTTTCTTT
cdr3_aa: CASSPPTDMNTEAFF
clone_size: many
d_call: NA
j_call: TRBJ1-1
v_call: TRBV18

cdr3_nt: TGTGCCAGCAGTCCGACGACAGGGTATGGCTACACCTTC
cdr3_aa: CASSPTTGYGYTF
clone_size: NA
d_call: TRBD1
j_call: TRBJ1-2
v_call: TRBV12-3/TRBV12-4

cdr3_nt: TGTGCCAGCTCACCACGGCAAGGGGCTAATGAAAAACTGTTTTTT
cdr3_aa: CASSPRQGANEKLFF
clone_size: many
d_call: NA
j_call: TRBJ1-4
v_call: TRBV18

cdr3_nt: TGTGCCAGCAGCCAAGCAACTGAGGGCACTGAAGCTTTCTTT
cdr3_aa: CASSQATEGTEAFF
clone_size: many
d_call: NA
j_call: TRBJ1-1
v_call: TRBV3-1

cdr3_nt: TGTGCCAGCAGTGAAGAGGAGCTGGCTACCAATTCACCCCTCCACTTT
cdr3_aa: CASSEEELATNSPLHF
clone_size: NA
d_call: NA
j_call: TRBJ1-6
v_call: TRBV2

cdr3_nt: TGCAGCGTTGTCCCCCAGGGGACAGGGATAACGAACACTGAAGCTTTCTTT
cdr3_aa: CSVVPQGTGITNTEAFF
clone_size: once
d_call: TRBD1
j_call: TRBJ1-1
v_call: TRBV29-1